The rows below give T cell receptor beta chains drawn from one sample of a study of CD8+ T cells in alopecia areata. The table came from immunoSEQ multiplex PCR; TCRdb's copy has only in-frame clones and leaves some out. The sample lists 150,000 or so clones, 87% seen once, with approximately 16% in the top ten. This material consisted of CD8+ T cells sorted from blood, taken at week 0. Receptors were obtained from a human donor with alopecia areata. The CDR3 runs from the conserved cysteine through the conserved F or W. D genes are given only for firm matches. Rows may omit the clone size; those that give it use once, few, many or a size class.

V gene: TRBV27
clone size: once
J gene: TRBJ2-1
D gene: TRBD2
CDR3 DNA: TGTGCCAGCAGAACAAACCCGGGAGGGAGTAATGAGCAGTTCTTC
CDR3 protein: CASRTNPGGSNEQFF

V gene: TRBV9
clone size: NA
J gene: TRBJ2-7
D gene: TRBD2
CDR3 DNA: TGTGCCAGCAGCGTAAGCGGGAGGGCCTTCGGGTACGAGCAGTACTTC
CDR3 protein: CASSVSGRAFGYEQYF

V gene: TRBV7-2
clone size: NA
J gene: TRBJ2-7
D gene: NA
CDR3 DNA: TGTGCCAGCAGCTTAGTGTGGGGCGAGCAGTACTTC
CDR3 protein: CASSLVWGEQYF

V gene: TRBV4-1
clone size: NA
J gene: TRBJ2-1
D gene: NA
CDR3 DNA: TGCGCCAGCAGCCAAGTTACAGGGTTCAATGAGCAGTTCTTC
CDR3 protein: CASSQVTGFNEQFF

V gene: TRBV29-1
clone size: NA
J gene: TRBJ2-5
D gene: NA
CDR3 DNA: TGCAGCGTTGAGGGGGACCAAGGGGGGCAGTACTTC
CDR3 protein: CSVEGDQGGQYF

V gene: TRBV29-1
clone size: NA
J gene: TRBJ2-7
D gene: NA
CDR3 DNA: TGCAGCGTTGTCCCAGGGGTAGGCAACGAGCAGTACTTC
CDR3 protein: CSVVPGVGNEQYF

V gene: TRBV6-5
clone size: few
J gene: TRBJ2-1
D gene: TRBD2
CDR3 DNA: TGTGCCAGCAGTTACCTAGCGGGACGGGAGGATGAGCAGTTCTTC
CDR3 protein: CASSYLAGREDEQFF

V gene: TRBV9
clone size: NA
J gene: TRBJ1-1
D gene: TRBD1
CDR3 DNA: TGTGCCAGCAGCGGACAGGGGATTGATGCTTTCTTT
CDR3 protein: CASSGQGIDAFF

V gene: TRBV5-4
clone size: NA
J gene: TRBJ2-7
D gene: TRBD1
CDR3 DNA: TGTGCCAGCAGCCTCCCCGGGACAGGGTTCGACGAGCAGTACTTC
CDR3 protein: CASSLPGTGFDEQYF

V gene: TRBV2
clone size: NA
J gene: TRBJ2-2
D gene: NA
CDR3 DNA: TGTGCCAGCAGCCCGGGGCCATACACCGGGGAGCTGTTTTTT
CDR3 protein: CASSPGPYTGELFF

V gene: TRBV2
clone size: NA
J gene: TRBJ2-1
D gene: TRBD2
CDR3 DNA: TGTGCCAGCAGTGTGCCAGGGGAGCGGGAGCTATACAATGAGCAGTTCTTC
CDR3 protein: CASSVPGERELYNEQFF

V gene: TRBV18
clone size: NA
J gene: TRBJ2-5
D gene: NA
CDR3 DNA: TGTGCCAGCTCACCACCGGAACAGGGAAGGCTGAAGACCCAGTACTTC
CDR3 protein: CASSPPEQGRLKTQYF

V gene: TRBV7-9
clone size: NA
J gene: TRBJ1-4
D gene: TRBD1
CDR3 DNA: TGTGCCACAACAGGGGGCCAACTCCTTGCAACTAATGAAAAACTGTTTTTT
CDR3 protein: CATTGGQLLATNEKLFF

V gene: TRBV6-1
clone size: NA
J gene: TRBJ2-3
D gene: NA
CDR3 DNA: TGTGCCAGCAGTGAAGGGCGTTGGCGGGCCACAGATACGCAGTATTTT
CDR3 protein: CASSEGRWRATDTQYF

V gene: TRBV10-3
clone size: NA
J gene: TRBJ1-1
D gene: NA
CDR3 DNA: TGTGCCATCAGTGATTCGGCAGGCGAAGCTTTCTTT
CDR3 protein: CAISDSAGEAFF

V gene: TRBV5-1
clone size: NA
J gene: TRBJ2-7
D gene: TRBD2
CDR3 DNA: TGCGCCAGCAGCTTGGAAGGACTAGCGGGGTACTACGAGCAGTACTTC
CDR3 protein: CASSLEGLAGYYEQYF

V gene: TRBV29-1
clone size: NA
J gene: TRBJ1-1
D gene: NA
CDR3 DNA: TGCAGCGTCAACCGGGGGGAGAGTTACACTGAAGCTTTCTTT
CDR3 protein: CSVNRGESYTEAFF

V gene: TRBV9
clone size: NA
J gene: TRBJ2-3
D gene: NA
CDR3 DNA: TGTGCCAGCAGCGTAGAGGCGGGAAACACAGATACGCAGTATTTT
CDR3 protein: CASSVEAGNTDTQYF

V gene: TRBV7-9
clone size: NA
J gene: TRBJ2-1
D gene: TRBD2
CDR3 DNA: TGTGCCAGCAGCTATACTAGCGATAGCGGGAGGGCCAATGAGCAGTTCTTC
CDR3 protein: CASSYTSDSGRANEQFF

V gene: TRBV5-4
clone size: NA
J gene: TRBJ1-1
D gene: NA
CDR3 DNA: TGTGCCAGCAGCTCATACAGGGAGCCCACTGAAGCTTTCTTT
CDR3 protein: CASSSYREPTEAFF

V gene: TRBV6-5
clone size: NA
J gene: TRBJ1-1
D gene: NA
CDR3 DNA: TGTGCCAGCAGTTTTAGTTTGCCGAACACTGAAGCTTTCTTT
CDR3 protein: CASSFSLPNTEAFF

V gene: TRBV29-1
clone size: NA
J gene: TRBJ2-1
D gene: NA
CDR3 DNA: TGCAGCGTTGAAAGGCCGAACTACAATGAGCAGTTCTTC
CDR3 protein: CSVERPNYNEQFF

V gene: TRBV5-6
clone size: NA
J gene: TRBJ2-2
D gene: NA
CDR3 DNA: TGTGCCAGCAGCCGACTGCCCAGTGGCGGGGAGCTGTTTTTT
CDR3 protein: CASSRLPSGGELFF

V gene: TRBV27
clone size: NA
J gene: TRBJ2-1
D gene: NA
CDR3 DNA: TGTGCCAGCAGCTGGGGACGACCGTTGCAGCAGTTCTTC
CDR3 protein: CASSWGRPLQQFF

V gene: TRBV5-4
clone size: NA
J gene: TRBJ2-7
D gene: TRBD2
CDR3 DNA: TGTGCCAGCAGCTACGGGGGGGGACTCGAGCAGTACTTC
CDR3 protein: CASSYGGGLEQYF

V gene: TRBV30
clone size: NA
J gene: TRBJ2-1
D gene: TRBD1
CDR3 DNA: TGTGCCTGGAGTGGGGGACAGGGAAGATACAATGAGCAGTTCTTC
CDR3 protein: CAWSGGQGRYNEQFF

V gene: TRBV30
clone size: NA
J gene: TRBJ2-7
D gene: NA
CDR3 DNA: TGTGCCTGGATGACAGGAGACTACGAGCAGTACTTC
CDR3 protein: CAWMTGDYEQYF

V gene: TRBV7-9
clone size: few
J gene: TRBJ1-1
D gene: NA
CDR3 DNA: TGTGCCAGCGAATCAGACCGGAACACTGAAGCTTTCTTT
CDR3 protein: CASESDRNTEAFF

V gene: TRBV9
clone size: NA
J gene: TRBJ1-5
D gene: NA
CDR3 DNA: TGTGCCAGCAACCCAGGTGATAGCAATCAGCCCCAGCATTTT
CDR3 protein: CASNPGDSNQPQHF

V gene: TRBV30
clone size: NA
J gene: TRBJ2-1
D gene: TRBD2
CDR3 DNA: TGTGCCTGGAGTATGGGACTAGGCCCTAATGAGCAGTTCTTC
CDR3 protein: CAWSMGLGPNEQFF

V gene: TRBV11-2
clone size: NA
J gene: TRBJ2-1
D gene: TRBD2
CDR3 DNA: TGTGCCAGCAGCTTAGTTGCGGGAGGTACATATGAGCAGTTCTTC
CDR3 protein: CASSLVAGGTYEQFF

V gene: TRBV29-1
clone size: NA
J gene: TRBJ2-2
D gene: NA
CDR3 DNA: TGCAGCGTTTTTGGGGGGGGCCACACCGGGGAGCTGTTTTTT
CDR3 protein: CSVFGGGHTGELFF

V gene: TRBV30
clone size: NA
J gene: TRBJ2-2
D gene: NA
CDR3 DNA: TGTGCCTGGGGGTCCGGGGAGCTGTTTTTT
CDR3 protein: CAWGSGELFF

V gene: TRBV7-9
clone size: NA
J gene: TRBJ2-3
D gene: TRBD2
CDR3 DNA: TGTGCCAGCGGCGGGAGAGTTTCAGATACGCAGTATTTT
CDR3 protein: CASGGRVSDTQYF

V gene: TRBV28
clone size: once
J gene: TRBJ2-1
D gene: NA
CDR3 DNA: TGTGCCAGCGAGGAGACTAACTACAATGAGCAGTTCTTC
CDR3 protein: CASEETNYNEQFF

V gene: TRBV30
clone size: NA
J gene: TRBJ2-2
D gene: TRBD1
CDR3 DNA: TGTGCCTCGAGACAGGGGCCGTTGGGGGCCGGGGAGCTGTTTTTT
CDR3 protein: CASRQGPLGAGELFF

V gene: TRBV6-5
clone size: NA
J gene: TRBJ1-5
D gene: NA
CDR3 DNA: TGTGCCAGCAGTTCATTGATGGGGCCGAATCAGCCCCAGCATTTT
CDR3 protein: CASSSLMGPNQPQHF

V gene: TRBV11-2
clone size: NA
J gene: TRBJ2-3
D gene: NA
CDR3 DNA: TGTGCCAGCAGCTTAGATGCGGGCACAGATACGCAGTATTTT
CDR3 protein: CASSLDAGTDTQYF

V gene: TRBV5-1
clone size: NA
J gene: TRBJ2-3
D gene: NA
CDR3 DNA: TGCGCCAGCAGCCCTGGCACAGGGACAGATACGCAGTATTTT
CDR3 protein: CASSPGTGTDTQYF

V gene: TRBV4-1
clone size: once
J gene: TRBJ2-7
D gene: NA
CDR3 DNA: TGCGCCAGCAGCCTCGGTTCAGAGATGAACGAGCAGTACTTC
CDR3 protein: CASSLGSEMNEQYF

V gene: TRBV28
clone size: NA
J gene: TRBJ1-6
D gene: NA
CDR3 DNA: TGTGCCAGCAGTTTACTCCCAGACGGCTATAATTCACCCCTCCACTTT
CDR3 protein: CASSLLPDGYNSPLHF

V gene: TRBV19
clone size: NA
J gene: TRBJ1-5
D gene: NA
CDR3 DNA: TGTGCCAGTAGCGGGACCAGCCTCGCCCGCAATCAGCCCCAGCATTTT
CDR3 protein: CASSGTSLARNQPQHF

V gene: TRBV7-2
clone size: NA
J gene: TRBJ1-4
D gene: NA
CDR3 DNA: TGTGCCAGCAGCTTTAACGCAGAAGCAACTAATGAAAAACTGTTTTTT
CDR3 protein: CASSFNAEATNEKLFF

V gene: TRBV27
clone size: NA
J gene: TRBJ2-7
D gene: NA
CDR3 DNA: TGTGCCAGCAGTCCCTCGGCGGGGACCCTAAACTACGAGCAGTACTTC
CDR3 protein: CASSPSAGTLNYEQYF

V gene: TRBV28
clone size: NA
J gene: TRBJ2-2
D gene: NA
CDR3 DNA: TGTGCCAGCAGTTATGCCCCAGGAGCCGGGGAGCTGTTTTTT
CDR3 protein: CASSYAPGAGELFF